This TCR beta chain was profiled in a study of circulating tumor DNA in untreated peripheral T-cell lymphoma. Broader study findings: In roughly 77% of patients, tumor-specific clonotypes were identified.

Regarding this clone: Its specificity is not known.

This tumor tissue came from a pretreatment baseline collection. V was pared by 0 bases and J by 1 base, with 10 bases between. The CDR3 is 16 residues long. Germline V gene data show CDR1 as WSHSY and CDR2 as SAAADI. TCRdb's copy holds only in-frame clones and misses some; the assay was immunoSEQ multiplex PCR. Among some 7,000 clones listed, approximately 72% were seen once. The rearrangement joins TRBV10-2 to TRBJ1-3, with unresolved D. The sample taken for sequencing was tumor tissue. The receptor's source is a human donor with peripheral T-cell lymphoma. This chain's CDR3 is CASSESNWVSGNTIYF. Here the CDR3 DNA reads TGCGCCAGCAGTGAGTCGAACTGGGTTTCTGGAAACACCATATATTTT.